This T cell receptor beta chain was obtained from a study of blood T cell repertoires in COVID-19. Sequenced by immunoSEQ multiplex PCR; TCRdb stores in-frame clones only, minus some. The table lists approximately 240,000 clones, 86% of them singletons. Germline lookup yields CDR1 SGHRS and CDR2 YFSETQ. Germline trimming cut 0 bases from V and 3 bases from J; bases unmatched to any gene: 7. The CDR3 totals 16 residues. The table lists this clone with a few counts. Source material: peripheral blood. J is TRBJ2-7 and V is TRBV5-1, with 9 bases that match TRBD1. This TCR was sampled from a woman in her twenties or thirties who had recovered from COVID-19. The CDR3 sequence: CASSLAPGTGIYEQYF. CDR3 sequence (DNA): TGCGCCAGCAGCTTGGCCCCTGGGACAGGGATCTACGAGCAGTACTTC.